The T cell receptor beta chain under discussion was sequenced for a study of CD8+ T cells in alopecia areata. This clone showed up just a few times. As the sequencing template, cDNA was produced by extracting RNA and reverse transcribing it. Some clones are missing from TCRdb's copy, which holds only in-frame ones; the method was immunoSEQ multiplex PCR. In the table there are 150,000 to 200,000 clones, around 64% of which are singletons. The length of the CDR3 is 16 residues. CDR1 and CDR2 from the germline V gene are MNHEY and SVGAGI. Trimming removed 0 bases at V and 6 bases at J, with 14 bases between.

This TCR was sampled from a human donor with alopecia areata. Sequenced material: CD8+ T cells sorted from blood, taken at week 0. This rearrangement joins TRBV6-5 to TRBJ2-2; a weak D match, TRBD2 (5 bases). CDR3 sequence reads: CASSYSIPVGAGELFF. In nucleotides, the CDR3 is TGTGCCAGCAGTTACTCGATCCCCGTCGGGGCCGGGGAGCTGTTTTTT.